This T cell receptor (beta chain) appears in the sequencing data of a study of Tregs in tolerant kidney transplant recipients. Study summary: The nonmyeloablative bone marrow transplants came from related graft donors, with transient mixed chimerism. Overall study results and limits: Tregs expanded with activated donor B cells seemed most donor-specific. For some patients, primers changed over time, blocking nucleotide-level comparison.

The germline V and J ends were trimmed by 6 bases and 5 bases, with 11 bases remaining between them. Looked up from germline, CDR1 is SQVTM and CDR2 is ANQGSEA. The CDR3 has 12 residues. On this clone itself: The antigen remains unidentified. Sequencing ends 3 residues short of the CDR3 end; the germline J gene provides the rest.

Assay used: immunoSEQ multiplex PCR; TCRdb lists only in-frame clones, some missing. The sample totals approximately 35,000 clones. The chain has TRBV29-1 and TRBJ2-1, with a possible D match to TRBD1 (6 bases). The material was CD8+ T cells from blood, obtained before the transplant. The receptor's source is a human donor who received a combined kidney and bone marrow transplant. The CDR3 bases that were read are TGCAGCGTCTTCCCAGGGGACAATGAG. Amino acid sequence: CSVFPGDNE. The CDR3 as a whole reads CSVFPGDNEQFF.